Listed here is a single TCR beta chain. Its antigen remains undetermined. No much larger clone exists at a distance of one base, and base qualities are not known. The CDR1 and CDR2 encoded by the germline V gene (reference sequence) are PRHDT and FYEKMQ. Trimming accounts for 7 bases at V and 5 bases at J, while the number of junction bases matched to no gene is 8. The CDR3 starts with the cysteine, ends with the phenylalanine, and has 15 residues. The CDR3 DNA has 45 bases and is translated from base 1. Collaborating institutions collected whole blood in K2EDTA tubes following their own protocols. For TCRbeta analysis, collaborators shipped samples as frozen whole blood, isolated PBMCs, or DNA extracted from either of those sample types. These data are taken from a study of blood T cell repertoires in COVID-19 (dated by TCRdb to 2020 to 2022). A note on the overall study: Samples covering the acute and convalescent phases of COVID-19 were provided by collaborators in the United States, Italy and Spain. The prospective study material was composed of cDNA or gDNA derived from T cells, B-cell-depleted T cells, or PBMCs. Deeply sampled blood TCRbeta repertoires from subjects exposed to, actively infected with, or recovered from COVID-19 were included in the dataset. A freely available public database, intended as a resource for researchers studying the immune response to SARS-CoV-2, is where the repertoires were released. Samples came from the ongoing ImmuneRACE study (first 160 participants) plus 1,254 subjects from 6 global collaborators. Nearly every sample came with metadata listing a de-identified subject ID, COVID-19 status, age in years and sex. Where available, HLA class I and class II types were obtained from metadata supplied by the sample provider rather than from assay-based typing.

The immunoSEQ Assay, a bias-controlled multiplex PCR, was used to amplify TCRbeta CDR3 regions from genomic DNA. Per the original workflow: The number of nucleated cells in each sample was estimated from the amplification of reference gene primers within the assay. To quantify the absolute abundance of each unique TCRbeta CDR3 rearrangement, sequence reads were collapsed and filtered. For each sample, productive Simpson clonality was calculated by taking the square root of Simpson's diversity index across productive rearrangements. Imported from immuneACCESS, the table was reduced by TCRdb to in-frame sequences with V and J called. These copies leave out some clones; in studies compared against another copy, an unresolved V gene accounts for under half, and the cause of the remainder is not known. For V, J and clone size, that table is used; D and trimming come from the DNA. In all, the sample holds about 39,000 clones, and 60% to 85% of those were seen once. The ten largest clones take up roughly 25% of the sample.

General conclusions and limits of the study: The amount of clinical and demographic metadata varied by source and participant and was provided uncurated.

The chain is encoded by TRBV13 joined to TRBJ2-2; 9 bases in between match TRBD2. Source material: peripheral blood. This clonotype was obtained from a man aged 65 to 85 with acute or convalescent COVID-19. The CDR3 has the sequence CASTLAGVRTGELFF. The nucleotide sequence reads TGTGCCAGCACATTAGCGGGGGTGAGAACCGGGGAGCTGTTTTTT.